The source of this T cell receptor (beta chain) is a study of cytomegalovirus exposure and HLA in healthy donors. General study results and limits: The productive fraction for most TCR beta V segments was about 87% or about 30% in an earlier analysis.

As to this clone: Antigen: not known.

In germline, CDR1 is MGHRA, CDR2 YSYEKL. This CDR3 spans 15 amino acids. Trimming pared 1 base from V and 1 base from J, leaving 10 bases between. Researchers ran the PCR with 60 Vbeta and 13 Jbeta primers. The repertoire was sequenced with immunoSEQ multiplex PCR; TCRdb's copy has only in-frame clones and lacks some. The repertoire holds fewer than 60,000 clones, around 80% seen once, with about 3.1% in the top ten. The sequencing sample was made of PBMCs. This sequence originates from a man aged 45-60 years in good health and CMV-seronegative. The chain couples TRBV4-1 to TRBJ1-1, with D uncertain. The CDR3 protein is CASSQVIGGNTEAFF. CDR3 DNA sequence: TGCGCCAGCAGCCAAGTGATAGGAGGGAACACTGAAGCTTTCTTT.